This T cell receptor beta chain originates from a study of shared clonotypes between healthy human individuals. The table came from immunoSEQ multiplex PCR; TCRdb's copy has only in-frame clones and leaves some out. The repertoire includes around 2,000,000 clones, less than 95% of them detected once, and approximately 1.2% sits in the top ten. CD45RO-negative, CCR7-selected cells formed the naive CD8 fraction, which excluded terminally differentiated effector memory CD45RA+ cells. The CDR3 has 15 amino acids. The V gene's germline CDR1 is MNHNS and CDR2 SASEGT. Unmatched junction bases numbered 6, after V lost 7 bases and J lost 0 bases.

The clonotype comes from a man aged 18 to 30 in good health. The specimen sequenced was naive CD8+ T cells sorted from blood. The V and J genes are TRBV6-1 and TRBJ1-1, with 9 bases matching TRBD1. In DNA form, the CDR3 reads TGTGCCAGCACCGGGACAGGGCTCATGAACACTGAAGCTTTCTTT. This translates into CASTGTGLMNTEAFF.